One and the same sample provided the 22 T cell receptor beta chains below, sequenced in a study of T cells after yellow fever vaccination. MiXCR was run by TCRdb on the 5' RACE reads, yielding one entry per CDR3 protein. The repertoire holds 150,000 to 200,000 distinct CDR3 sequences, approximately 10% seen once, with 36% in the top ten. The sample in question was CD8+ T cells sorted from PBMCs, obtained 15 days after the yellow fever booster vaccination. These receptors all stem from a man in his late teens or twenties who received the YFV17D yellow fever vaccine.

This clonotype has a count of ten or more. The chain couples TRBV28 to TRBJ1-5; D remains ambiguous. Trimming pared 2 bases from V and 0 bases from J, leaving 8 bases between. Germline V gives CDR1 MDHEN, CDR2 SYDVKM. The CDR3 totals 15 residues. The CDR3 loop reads CASSLGANSNQPQHF. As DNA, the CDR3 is TGTGCCAGCAGTTTAGGAGCCAATAGCAATCAGCCCCAGCATTTT.

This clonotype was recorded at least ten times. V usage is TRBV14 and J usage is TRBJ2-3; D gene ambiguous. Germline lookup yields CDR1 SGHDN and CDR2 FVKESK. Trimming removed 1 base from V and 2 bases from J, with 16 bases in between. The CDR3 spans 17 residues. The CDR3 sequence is CASSQGRGGVITDTQYF. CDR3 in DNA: TGTGCCAGCAGCCAAGGGCGAGGTGGCGTTATCACAGATACGCAGTATTTT.

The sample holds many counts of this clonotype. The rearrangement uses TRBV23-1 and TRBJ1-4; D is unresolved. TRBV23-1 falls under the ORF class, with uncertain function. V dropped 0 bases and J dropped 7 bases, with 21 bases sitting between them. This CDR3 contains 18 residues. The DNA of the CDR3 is TGCGCCAGCAGTCAATCAGGTCAGGAAATGAAGCTCTGTGAAAAACTGTTTTTT. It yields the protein CASSQSGQEMKLCEKLFF.

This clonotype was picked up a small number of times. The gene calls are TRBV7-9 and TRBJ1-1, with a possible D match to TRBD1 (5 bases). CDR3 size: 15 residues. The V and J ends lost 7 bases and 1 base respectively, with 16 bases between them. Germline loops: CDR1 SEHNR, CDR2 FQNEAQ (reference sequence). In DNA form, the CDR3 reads TGTGCCAGCACCCACCGGGCAGGGAAGAACACTGAAGCTTTCTTT. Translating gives CASTHRAGKNTEAFF.

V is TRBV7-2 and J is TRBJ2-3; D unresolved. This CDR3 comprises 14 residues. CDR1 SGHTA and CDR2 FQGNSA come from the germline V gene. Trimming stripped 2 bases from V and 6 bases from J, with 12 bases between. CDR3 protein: CASSLTVIWDTQYF. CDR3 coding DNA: TGTGCCAGCAGCTTAACAGTAATCTGGGATACGCAGTATTTT.

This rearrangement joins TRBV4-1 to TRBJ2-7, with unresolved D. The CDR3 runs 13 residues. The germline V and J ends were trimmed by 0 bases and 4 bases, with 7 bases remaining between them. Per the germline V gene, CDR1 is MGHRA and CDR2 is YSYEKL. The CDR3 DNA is TGCGCCAGCAGCCAAGAATGGGGTTACGAGCAGTACGTC. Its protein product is CASSQEWGYEQYV.

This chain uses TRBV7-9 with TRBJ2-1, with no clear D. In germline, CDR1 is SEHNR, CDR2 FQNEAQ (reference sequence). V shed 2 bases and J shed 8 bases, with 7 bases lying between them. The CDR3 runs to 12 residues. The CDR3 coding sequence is TGTGCCAGCAGCTTAATTTCAGATGAGCAGTTCTTC. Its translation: CASSLISDEQFF.

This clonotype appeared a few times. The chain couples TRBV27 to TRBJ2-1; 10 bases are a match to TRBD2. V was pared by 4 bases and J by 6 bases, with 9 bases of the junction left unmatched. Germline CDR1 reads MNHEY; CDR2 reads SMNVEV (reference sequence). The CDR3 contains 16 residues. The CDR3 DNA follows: TGTGCCAGCAGTTCCCGGACTAGCGGAATCGGCAATGAGCAGTTCTTC. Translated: CASSSRTSGIGNEQFF.

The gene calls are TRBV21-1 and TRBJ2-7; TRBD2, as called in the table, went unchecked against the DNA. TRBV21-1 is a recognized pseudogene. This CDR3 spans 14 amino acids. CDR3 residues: CASSTESSSYEQYF. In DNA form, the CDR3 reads TGTGCCAGCTCTACCGAGTCCAGCTCCTACGAGCAGTACTTC.

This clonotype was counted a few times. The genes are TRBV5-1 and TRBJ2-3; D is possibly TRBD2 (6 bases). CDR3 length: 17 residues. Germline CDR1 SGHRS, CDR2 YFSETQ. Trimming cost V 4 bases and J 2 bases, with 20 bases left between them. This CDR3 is CASSTSWIRDFTDTQYF. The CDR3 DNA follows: TGCGCCAGCAGCACCTCGTGGATCAGGGACTTCACAGATACGCAGTATTTT. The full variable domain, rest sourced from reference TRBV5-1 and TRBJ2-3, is KAGVTQTPRYLIKTRGQQVTLSCSPISGHRSVSWYQQTPGQGLQFLFEYFSETQRNKGNFPGRFSGRQFSNSRSEMNVSTLELGDSALYLCASSTSWIRDFTDTQYFGPGTRLTVL.

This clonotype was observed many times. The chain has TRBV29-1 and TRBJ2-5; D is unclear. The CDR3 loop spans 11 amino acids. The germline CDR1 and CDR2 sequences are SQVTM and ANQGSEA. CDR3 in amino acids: CSSGTEETQYF. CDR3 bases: TGCAGTTCGGGCACAGAAGAGACCCAGTACTTC.

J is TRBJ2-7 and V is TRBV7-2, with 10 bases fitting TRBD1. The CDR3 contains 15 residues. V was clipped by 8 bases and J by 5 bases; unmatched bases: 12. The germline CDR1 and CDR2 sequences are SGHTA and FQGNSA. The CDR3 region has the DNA TGTGCCAGCGGAGGGGTGGGACAGGGGCTTGACGAGCAGTACTTC. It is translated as CASGGVGQGLDEQYF.

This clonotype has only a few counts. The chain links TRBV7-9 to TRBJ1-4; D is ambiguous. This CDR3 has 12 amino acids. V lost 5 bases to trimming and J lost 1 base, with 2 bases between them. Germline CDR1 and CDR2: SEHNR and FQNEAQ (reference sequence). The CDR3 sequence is CASSRTNEKLFF. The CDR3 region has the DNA TGTGCCAGCAGCAGAACTAATGAAAAACTGTTTTTT.

CDR3 nucleotide sequence: TGTGCCAGCAGCCTCGGGACGGTTTTCACAGATACGCAGTATTTT. It yields the protein CASSLGTVFTDTQYF. The rearrangement joins TRBV9 to TRBJ2-3; D may be TRBD1 or TRBD2 (5 bases each). Germline values: CDR1 SGDLS, CDR2 YYNGEE. Trimming stripped 4 bases from V and 2 bases from J, with 14 bases between. The CDR3 has 15 residues.

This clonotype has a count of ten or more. CDR3 nucleotides: TGTGCCAGCAGCCAAGTCTTCAGCGGTGGCATAGAAGAGACCCAGTACTTC. Its translation: CASSQVFSGGIEETQYF. V usage is TRBV4-2 and J usage is TRBJ2-5; D perhaps matches TRBD2 (5 bases). Per the germline V gene, CDR1 is LGHNA and CDR2 is YNFKEQ. The V end was cut by 1 base, the J end by 3 bases, with 18 bases between. The CDR3 has 17 amino acids.

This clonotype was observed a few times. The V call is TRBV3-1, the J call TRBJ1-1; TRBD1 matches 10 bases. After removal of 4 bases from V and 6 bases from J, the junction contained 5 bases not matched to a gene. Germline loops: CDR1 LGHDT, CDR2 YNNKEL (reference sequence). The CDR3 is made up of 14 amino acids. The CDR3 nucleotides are TGTGCCAGCAGCCGGGACAGGGGAAGCTCTGAAGCTTTCTTT. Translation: CASSRDRGSSEAFF.

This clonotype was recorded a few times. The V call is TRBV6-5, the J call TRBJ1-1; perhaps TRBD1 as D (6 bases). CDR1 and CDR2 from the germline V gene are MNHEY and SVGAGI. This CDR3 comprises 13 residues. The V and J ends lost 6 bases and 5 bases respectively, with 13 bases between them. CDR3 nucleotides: TGTGCCAGCAGACAGGGTTTCGGGACTGAAGCTTTCTTT. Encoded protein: CASRQGFGTEAFF.

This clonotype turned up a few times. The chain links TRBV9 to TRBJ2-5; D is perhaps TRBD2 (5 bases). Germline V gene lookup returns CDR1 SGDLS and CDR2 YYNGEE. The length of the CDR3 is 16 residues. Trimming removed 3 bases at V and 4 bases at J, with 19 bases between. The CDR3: CASSGLSGVTGETQYF. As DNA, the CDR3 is TGTGCCAGCAGCGGATTATCCGGGGTGACGGGAGAGACCCAGTACTTC.

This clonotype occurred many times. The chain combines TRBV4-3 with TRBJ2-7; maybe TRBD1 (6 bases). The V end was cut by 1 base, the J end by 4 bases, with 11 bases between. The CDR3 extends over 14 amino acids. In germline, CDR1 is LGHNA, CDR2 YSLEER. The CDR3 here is CASSQATGRYEQYF. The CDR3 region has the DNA TGCGCCAGCAGCCAAGCGACAGGAAGATACGAGCAGTACTTC.

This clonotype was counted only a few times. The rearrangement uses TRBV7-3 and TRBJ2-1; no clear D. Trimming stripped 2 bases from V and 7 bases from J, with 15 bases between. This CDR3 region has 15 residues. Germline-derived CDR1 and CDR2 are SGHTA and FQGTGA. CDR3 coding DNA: TGTGCCAGCAGCTTAGGGTTAGGGCTGTCAAATGAGCAGTTCTTC. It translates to CASSLGLGLSNEQFF.

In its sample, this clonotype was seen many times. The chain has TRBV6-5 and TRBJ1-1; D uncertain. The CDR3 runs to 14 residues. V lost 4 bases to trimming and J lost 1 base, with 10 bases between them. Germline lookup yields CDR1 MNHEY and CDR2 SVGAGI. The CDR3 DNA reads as TGTGCCAGCAGTTCGATAGGGAGGAACACTGAAGCTTTCTTT. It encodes CASSSIGRNTEAFF.

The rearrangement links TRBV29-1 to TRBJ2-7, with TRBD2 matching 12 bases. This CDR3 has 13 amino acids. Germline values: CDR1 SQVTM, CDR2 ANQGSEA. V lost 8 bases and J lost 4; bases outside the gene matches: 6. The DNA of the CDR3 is TGCAGCTCCCAACTAGCGGGGGGATACGAGCAGTACTTC. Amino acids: CSSQLAGGYEQYF.